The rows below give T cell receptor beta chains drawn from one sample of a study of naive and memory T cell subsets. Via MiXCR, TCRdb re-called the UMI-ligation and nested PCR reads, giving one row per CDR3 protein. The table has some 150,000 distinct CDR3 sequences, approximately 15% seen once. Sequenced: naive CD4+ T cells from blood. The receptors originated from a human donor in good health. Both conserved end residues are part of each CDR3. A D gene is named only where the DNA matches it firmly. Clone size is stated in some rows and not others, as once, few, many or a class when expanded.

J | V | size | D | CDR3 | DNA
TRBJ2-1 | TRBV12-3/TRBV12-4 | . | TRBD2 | CASLAVGNEQFF | TGTGCCAGCCTAGCGGTGGGGAATGAGCAGTTCTTC
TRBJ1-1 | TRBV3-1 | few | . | CASSQMSNTEAFF | TGTGCCAGCAGCCAGATGAGCAACACTGAAGCTTTCTTT
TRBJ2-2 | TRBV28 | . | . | CASLGGNTGELFF | TGTGCCAGCCTTGGGGGGAACACCGGGGAGCTGTTTTTT
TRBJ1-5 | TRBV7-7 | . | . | CASSLALRLRDQPQHF | TGTGCCAGCAGCTTAGCTCTCAGGTTAAGGGATCAGCCCCAGCATTTT
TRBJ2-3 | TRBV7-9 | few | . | CASSASEAGTTDTQYF | TGTGCCAGCAGCGCTTCCGAGGCGGGGACCACAGATACGCAGTATTTT
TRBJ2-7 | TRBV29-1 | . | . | CSVHGRGPYEQYF | TGCAGCGTTCATGGACGAGGCCCCTACGAGCAGTACTTC
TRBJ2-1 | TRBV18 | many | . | CASSPGSYNEQFF | TGTGCCAGCTCACCAGGGAGCTACAATGAGCAGTTCTTC
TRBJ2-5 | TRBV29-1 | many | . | CSVESGAETQYF | TGCAGCGTTGAATCTGGGGCAGAGACCCAGTACTTC
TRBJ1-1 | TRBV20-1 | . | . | CSARDRTKNTEAFF | TGCAGTGCTAGAGACCGGACGAAGAACACTGAAGCTTTCTTT
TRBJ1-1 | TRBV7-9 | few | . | CASSSKMGQAEAFF | TGTGCCAGCAGCTCGAAAATGGGACAAGCTGAAGCTTTCTTT
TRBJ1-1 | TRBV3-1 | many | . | CASSPTLNTEAFF | TGTGCCAGCAGCCCAACACTGAACACTGAAGCTTTCTTT
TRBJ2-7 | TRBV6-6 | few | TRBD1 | CASSSGQGTSEQYF | TGTGCCAGCAGTTCGGGACAGGGGACGAGCGAGCAGTACTTC
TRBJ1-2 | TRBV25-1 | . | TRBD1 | CASSDWDRDSSGYTF | TGTGCCAGCAGTGATTGGGACAGGGATTCCTCTGGCTACACCTTC
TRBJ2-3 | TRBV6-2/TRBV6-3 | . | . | CASSYPRLLTDTQYF | TGTGCCAGCAGTTACCCGCGGCTATTGACGGATACGCAGTATTTT
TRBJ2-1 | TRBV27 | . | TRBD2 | CASSTGTSGSSSYNEQFF | TGTGCCAGCAGTACCGGGACTAGCGGATCTAGCTCCTACAATGAGCAGTTCTTC
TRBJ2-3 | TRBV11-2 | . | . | CASSLTPWGSGDHTQYF | TGTGCCAGCAGCTTAACCCCGTGGGGGAGTGGCGATCATACGCAGTATTTT
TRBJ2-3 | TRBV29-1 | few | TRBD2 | CSVEGTSGSTDTQYF | TGCAGCGTTGAAGGTACTAGCGGGAGCACAGATACGCAGTATTTT
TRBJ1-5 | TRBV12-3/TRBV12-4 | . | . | CASSLRGKDQPQHF | TGTGCCAGCAGTTTAAGGGGGAAGGATCAGCCCCAGCATTTT
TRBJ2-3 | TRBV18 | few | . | CASSPPTATDTQYF | TGTGCCAGCTCACCCCCGACAGCCACAGATACGCAGTATTTT
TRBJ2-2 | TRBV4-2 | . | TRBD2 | CASSPRGGMNTGELFF | TGTGCCAGCAGCCCACGGGGGGGAATGAACACCGGGGAGCTGTTTTTT
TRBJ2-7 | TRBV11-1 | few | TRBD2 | CASSSGASGSRYEQYF | TGTGCCAGCAGCTCGGGGGCTAGCGGGAGCCGCTACGAGCAGTACTTC
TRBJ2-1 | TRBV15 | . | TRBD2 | CATSRLLAGGRSYNEQFF | TGTGCCACCAGCAGACTTTTAGCGGGAGGGCGTTCCTACAATGAGCAGTTCTTC
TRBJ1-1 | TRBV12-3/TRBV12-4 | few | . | CASSFGIGSAFF | TGTGCCAGCAGTTTCGGGATTGGTTCGGCTTTCTTT
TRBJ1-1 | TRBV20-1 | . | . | CSAARVRNTEAFF | TGCAGTGCTGCGAGGGTGCGGAACACTGAAGCTTTCTTT
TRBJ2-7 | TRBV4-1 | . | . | CASSQVGGLREQYF | TGCGCCAGCAGCCAAGTGGGGGGCCTCCGGGAGCAGTACTTC
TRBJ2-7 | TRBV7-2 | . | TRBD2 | CASSTHGTSNVEQYF | TGTGCCAGCAGCACCCACGGGACTAGCAACGTCGAGCAGTACTTC
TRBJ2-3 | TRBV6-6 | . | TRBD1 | CAIGTGGTDTQYF | TGTGCCATCGGGACAGGGGGCACAGATACGCAGTATTTT
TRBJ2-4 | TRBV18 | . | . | CASSPQSAAAKNIQYF | TGTGCCAGCTCACCCCAGTCGGCAGCAGCCAAAAACATTCAGTACTTC
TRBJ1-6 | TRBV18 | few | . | CASSRDWGNNSPLHF | TGTGCCAGCTCTCGGGATTGGGGAAATAATTCACCCCTCCACTTT
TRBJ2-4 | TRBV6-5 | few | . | CASAPEAGGENIQYF | TGTGCCAGCGCCCCTGAAGCAGGGGGGGAAAACATTCAGTACTTC
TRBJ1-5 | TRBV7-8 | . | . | CASSISPNENQPQHF | TGTGCCAGCAGCATTAGCCCCAATGAAAATCAGCCCCAGCATTTT
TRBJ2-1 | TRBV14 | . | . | CASTPRMGETHEQFF | TGTGCCAGCACCCCAAGGATGGGGGAGACCCATGAGCAGTTCTTC
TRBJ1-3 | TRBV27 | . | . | CASRHLSSGNTIYF | TGTGCCAGCAGGCATCTGAGCTCTGGAAACACCATATATTTT
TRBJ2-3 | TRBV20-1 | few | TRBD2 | CSPVSGSLDTQYF | TGCAGTCCTGTTAGCGGGAGCCTAGATACGCAGTATTTT
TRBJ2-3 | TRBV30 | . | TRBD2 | CAWEGTSGFTDTQYF | TGTGCCTGGGAAGGGACTAGCGGATTCACAGATACGCAGTATTTT
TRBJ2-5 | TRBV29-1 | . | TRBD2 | CSSLSGTQETQYF | TGCAGCTCCCTCAGCGGGACTCAAGAGACCCAGTACTTC
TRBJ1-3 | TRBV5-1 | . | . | CASSLAQGGNTIYF | TGCGCCAGCAGCTTGGCGCAGGGAGGAAACACCATATATTTT
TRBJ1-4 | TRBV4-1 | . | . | CASSQATGRGEKLFF | TGCGCCAGCAGCCAAGCCACCGGTCGGGGTGAAAAACTGTTTTTT
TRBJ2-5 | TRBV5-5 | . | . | CASSLGPALETQYF | TGTGCCAGCAGCTTGGGACCAGCCCTGGAGACCCAGTACTTC
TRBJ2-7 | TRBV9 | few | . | CASSVASDFTGEQYF | TGTGCCAGCAGCGTAGCTTCCGATTTTACCGGGGAGCAGTACTTC
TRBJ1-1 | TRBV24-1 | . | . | CASTPTANTEAFF | TGTGCCAGCACCCCGACAGCGAACACTGAAGCTTTCTTT
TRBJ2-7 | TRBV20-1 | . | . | CSARRSRASYEQYF | TGCAGTGCTAGACGTAGTAGGGCCTCCTACGAGCAGTACTTC
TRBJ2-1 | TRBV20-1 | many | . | CSARVGSGSSYNEQFF | TGCAGTGCTAGAGTTGGTAGCGGTAGCTCCTACAATGAGCAGTTCTTC
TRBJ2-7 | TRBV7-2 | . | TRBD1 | CASSSTQGAVYEQYF | TGTGCCAGCAGCTCCACACAGGGGGCCGTCTACGAGCAGTACTTC
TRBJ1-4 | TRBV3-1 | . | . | CASSQPGRGDEKLFF | TGTGCCAGCAGCCAACCAGGGAGAGGCGACGAAAAACTGTTTTTT
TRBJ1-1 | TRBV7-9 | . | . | CASSRPRDVGTEAFF | TGTGCCAGCAGCCGACCCAGGGATGTCGGCACTGAAGCTTTCTTT
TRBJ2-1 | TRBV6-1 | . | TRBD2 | CASSEPGRLAVSYNEQFF | TGTGCCAGCAGTGAACCGGGACGACTAGCGGTCTCCTACAATGAGCAGTTCTTC
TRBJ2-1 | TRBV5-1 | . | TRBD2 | CASSPGTSGNNEQFF | TGCGCCAGCAGCCCCGGGACTAGCGGGAACAATGAGCAGTTCTTC
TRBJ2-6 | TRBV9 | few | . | CASSVSRQGRDGANVLTF | TGTGCCAGCAGCGTGTCGAGACAGGGGAGGGATGGGGCCAACGTCCTGACTTTC
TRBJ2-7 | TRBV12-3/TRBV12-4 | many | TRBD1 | CASSQDRGRYEQYF | TGTGCCAGCAGTCAGGACAGGGGGCGCTACGAGCAGTACTTC
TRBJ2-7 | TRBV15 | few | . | CATSRPPPLDYEQYF | TGTGCCACCAGCAGACCGCCCCCATTGGATTACGAGCAGTACTTC
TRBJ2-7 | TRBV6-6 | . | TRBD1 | CASMARDRGYEQYF | TGTGCCAGCATGGCTCGGGACAGGGGCTACGAGCAGTACTTC
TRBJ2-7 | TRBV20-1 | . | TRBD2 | CSAKGLARSEQYF | TGCAGTGCTAAAGGACTAGCGAGGTCCGAGCAGTACTTC
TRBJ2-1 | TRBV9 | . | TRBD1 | CASSVAGTGSHEQFF | TGTGCCAGCAGCGTAGCTGGGACAGGGTCCCATGAGCAGTTCTTC
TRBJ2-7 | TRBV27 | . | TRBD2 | CASSRRRGVASGSSYEQYF | TGTGCCAGCAGCCGTCGACGAGGGGTAGCTAGCGGAAGCTCCTACGAGCAGTACTTC
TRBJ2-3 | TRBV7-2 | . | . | CASSLVFGRVTDTQYF | TGTGCCAGCAGCTTAGTTTTCGGACGAGTCACAGATACGCAGTATTTT
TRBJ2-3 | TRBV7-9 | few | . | CASRARLALSTDTQYF | TGTGCCAGCAGAGCAAGGTTAGCGCTCAGCACAGATACGCAGTATTTT